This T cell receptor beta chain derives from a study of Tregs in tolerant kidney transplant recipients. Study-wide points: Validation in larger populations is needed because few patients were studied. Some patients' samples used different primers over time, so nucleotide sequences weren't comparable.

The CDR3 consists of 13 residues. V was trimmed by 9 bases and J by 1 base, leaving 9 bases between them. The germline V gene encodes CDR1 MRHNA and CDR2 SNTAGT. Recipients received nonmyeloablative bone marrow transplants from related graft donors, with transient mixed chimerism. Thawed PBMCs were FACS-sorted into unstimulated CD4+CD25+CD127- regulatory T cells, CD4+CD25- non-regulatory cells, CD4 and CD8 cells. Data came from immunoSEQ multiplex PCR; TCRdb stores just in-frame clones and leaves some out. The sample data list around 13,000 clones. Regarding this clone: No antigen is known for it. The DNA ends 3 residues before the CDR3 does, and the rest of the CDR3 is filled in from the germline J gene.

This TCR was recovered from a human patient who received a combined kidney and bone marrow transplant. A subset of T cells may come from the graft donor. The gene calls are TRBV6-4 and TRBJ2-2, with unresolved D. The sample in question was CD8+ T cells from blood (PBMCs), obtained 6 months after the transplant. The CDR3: CARVAENTGELFF. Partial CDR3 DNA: TGTGCCAGGGTAGCAGAGAACACCGGGGAG.